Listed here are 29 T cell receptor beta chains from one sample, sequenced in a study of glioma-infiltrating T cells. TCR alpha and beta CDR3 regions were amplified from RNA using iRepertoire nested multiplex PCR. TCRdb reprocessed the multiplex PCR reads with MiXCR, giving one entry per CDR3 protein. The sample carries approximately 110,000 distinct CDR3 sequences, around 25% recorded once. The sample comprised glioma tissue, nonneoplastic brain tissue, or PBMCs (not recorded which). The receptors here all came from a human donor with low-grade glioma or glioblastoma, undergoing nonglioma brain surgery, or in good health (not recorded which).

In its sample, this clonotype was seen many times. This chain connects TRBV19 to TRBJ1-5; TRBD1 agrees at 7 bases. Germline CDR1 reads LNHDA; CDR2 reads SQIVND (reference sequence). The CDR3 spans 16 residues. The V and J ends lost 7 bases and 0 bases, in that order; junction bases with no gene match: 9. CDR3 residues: CASISQGGYSNQPQHF. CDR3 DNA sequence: TGTGCCAGTATCTCTCAGGGGGGATATAGCAATCAGCCCCAGCATTTT.

CDR3 in DNA: TGTGCCAGCAGTTCCGGGACAGCTAGCACAGATACGCAGTATTTT. This encodes CASSSGTASTDTQYF. The genes are TRBV2 and TRBJ2-3; 7 bases agree with TRBD1. Germline CDR1 and CDR2: SNHLY and FYNNEI. The J segment lost 0 bases and the V segment lost 5 bases, leaving 5 bases of the junction unmatched. The CDR3 has 15 amino acids.

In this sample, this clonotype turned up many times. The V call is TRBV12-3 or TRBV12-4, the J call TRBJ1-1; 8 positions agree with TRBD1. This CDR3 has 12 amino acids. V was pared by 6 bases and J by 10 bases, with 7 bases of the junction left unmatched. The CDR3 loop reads CASREDRAIAFF. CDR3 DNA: TGTGCCAGCAGAGAGGACAGGGCCATAGCTTTCTTT.

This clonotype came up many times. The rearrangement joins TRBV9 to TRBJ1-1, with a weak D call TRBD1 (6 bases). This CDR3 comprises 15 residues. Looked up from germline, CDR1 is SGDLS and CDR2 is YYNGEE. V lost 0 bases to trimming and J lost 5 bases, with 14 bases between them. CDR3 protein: CASSVDGGPATEAFF. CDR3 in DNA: TGTGCCAGCAGCGTAGACGGGGGGCCCGCAACTGAAGCTTTCTTT.

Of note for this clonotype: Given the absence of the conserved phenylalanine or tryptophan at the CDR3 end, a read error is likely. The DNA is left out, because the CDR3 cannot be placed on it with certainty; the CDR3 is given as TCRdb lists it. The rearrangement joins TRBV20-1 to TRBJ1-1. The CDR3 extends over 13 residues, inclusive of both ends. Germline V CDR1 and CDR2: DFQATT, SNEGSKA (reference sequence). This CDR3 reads CSAVGEVNTEALL.

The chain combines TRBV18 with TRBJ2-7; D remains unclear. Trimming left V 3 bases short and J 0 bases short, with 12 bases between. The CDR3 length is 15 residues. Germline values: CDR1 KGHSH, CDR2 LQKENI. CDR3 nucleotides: TGTGCCAGCTCACCCCTCGTCGGAGACTCCTACGAGCAGTACTTC. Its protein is CASSPLVGDSYEQYF.

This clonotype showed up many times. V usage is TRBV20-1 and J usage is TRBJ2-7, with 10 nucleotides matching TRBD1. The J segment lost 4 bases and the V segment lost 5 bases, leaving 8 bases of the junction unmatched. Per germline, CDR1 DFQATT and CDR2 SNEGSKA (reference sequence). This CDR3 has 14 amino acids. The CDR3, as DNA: TGCAGTGCTTCCGGGACAGGGGACGGGTACGAGCAGTACTTC. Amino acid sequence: CSASGTGDGYEQYF.

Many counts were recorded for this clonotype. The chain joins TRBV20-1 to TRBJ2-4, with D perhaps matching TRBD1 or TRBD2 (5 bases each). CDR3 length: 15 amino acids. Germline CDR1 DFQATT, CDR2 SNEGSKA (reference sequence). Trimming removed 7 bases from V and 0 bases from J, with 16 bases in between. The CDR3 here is CSVGALDLAKNIQYF. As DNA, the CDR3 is TGCAGTGTCGGGGCGCTCGATCTAGCCAAAAACATTCAGTACTTC.

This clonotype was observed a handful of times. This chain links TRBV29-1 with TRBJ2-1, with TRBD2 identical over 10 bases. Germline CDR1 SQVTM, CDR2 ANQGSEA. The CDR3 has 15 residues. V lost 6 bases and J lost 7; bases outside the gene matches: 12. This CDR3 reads CSVLDGTSALNEQFF. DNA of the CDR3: TGCAGCGTCCTGGACGGGACTAGCGCTTTGAATGAGCAGTTCTTC.

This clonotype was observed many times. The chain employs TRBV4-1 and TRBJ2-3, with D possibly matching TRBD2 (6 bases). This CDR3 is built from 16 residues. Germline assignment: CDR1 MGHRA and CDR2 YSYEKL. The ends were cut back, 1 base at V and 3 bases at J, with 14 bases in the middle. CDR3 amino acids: CASSQVIKEGTDTQYF. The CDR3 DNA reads TGCGCCAGCAGCCAAGTTATTAAGGAGGGGACAGATACGCAGTATTTT.

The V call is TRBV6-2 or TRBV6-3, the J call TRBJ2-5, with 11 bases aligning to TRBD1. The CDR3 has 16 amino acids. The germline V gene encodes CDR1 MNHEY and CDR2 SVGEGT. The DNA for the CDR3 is TGTGTTAGCAGTTATGTAAGGACAGGGGGCGAAGAGACCCAGTACTTC. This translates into CVSSYVRTGGEETQYF.

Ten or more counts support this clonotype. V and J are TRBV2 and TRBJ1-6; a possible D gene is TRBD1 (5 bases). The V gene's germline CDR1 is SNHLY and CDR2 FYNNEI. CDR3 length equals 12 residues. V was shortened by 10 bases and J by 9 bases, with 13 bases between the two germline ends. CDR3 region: CATTDTRSPLHF. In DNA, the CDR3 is TGTGCCACTACGGACACTCGTTCACCCCTCCACTTT.

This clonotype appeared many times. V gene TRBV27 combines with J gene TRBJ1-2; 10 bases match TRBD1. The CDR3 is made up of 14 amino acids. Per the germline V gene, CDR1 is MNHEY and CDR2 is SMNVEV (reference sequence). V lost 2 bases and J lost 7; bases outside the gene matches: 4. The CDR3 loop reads CASSLDRGQAGYTF. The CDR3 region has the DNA TGTGCCAGCAGTTTAGACAGGGGGCAGGCTGGCTACACCTTC.

In DNA form, the CDR3 reads TGTGCCAGCGGGTTTCGGCGCGGGGGGGCAACAGATACGCAGTATTTT. It encodes CASGFRRGGATDTQYF. The rearrangement uses TRBV11-1 and TRBJ2-3, with TRBD2 matching over 9 bases. CDR3 length equals 16 residues. Germline lookup yields CDR1 SGHAT and CDR2 FQDESV (reference sequence). With V trimmed by 8 bases and J by 3 bases, 12 bases remained unmatched.

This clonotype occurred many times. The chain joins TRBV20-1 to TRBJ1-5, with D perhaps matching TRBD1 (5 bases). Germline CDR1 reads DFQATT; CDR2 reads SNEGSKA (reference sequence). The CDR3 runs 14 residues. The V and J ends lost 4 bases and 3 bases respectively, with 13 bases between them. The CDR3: CSAMWGKHNQPQHF. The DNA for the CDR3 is TGCAGTGCTATGTGGGGGAAACACAATCAGCCCCAGCATTTT.

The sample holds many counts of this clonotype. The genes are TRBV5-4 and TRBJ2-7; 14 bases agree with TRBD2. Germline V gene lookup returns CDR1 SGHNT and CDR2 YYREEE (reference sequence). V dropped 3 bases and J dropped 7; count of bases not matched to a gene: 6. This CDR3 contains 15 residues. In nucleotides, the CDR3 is TGTGCCAGCAGCTCCGGACTAGCGGGAGGTTTGGAGCAGTACTTC. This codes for CASSSGLAGGLEQYF.

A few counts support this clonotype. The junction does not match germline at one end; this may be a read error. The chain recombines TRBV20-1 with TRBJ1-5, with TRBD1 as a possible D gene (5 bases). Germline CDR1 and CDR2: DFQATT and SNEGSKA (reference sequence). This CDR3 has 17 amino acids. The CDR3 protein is CSARDPGTGHPIRPQHF. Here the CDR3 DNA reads TGCAGTGCTAGAGATCCGGGGACGGGGCACCCTATCAGGCCCCAGCATTTC.

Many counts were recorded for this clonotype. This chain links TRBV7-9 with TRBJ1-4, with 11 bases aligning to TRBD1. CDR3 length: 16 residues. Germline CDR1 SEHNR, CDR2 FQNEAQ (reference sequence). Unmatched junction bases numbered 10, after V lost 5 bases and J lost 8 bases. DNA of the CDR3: TGTGCCAGCAGCCACCCCCTGGGACAGGGGGGGGAAAAACTGTTTTTT. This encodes CASSHPLGQGGEKLFF.

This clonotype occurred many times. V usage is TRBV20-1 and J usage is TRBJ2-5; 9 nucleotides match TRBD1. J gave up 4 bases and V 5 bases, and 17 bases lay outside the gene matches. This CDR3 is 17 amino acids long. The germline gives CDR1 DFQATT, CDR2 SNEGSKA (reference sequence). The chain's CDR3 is CSARPPPGQGIRETQYF. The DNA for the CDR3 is TGCAGTGCTCGACCCCCTCCTGGACAGGGGATTCGAGAGACCCAGTACTTC.

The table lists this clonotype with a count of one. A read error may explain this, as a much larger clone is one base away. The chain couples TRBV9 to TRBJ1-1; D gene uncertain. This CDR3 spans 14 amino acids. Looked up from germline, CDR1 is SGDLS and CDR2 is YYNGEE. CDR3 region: CASSPSSLNTEALF. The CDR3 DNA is TGTGCCAGCAGCCCCTCCTCCTTGAACACTGAAGCTCTCTTT.

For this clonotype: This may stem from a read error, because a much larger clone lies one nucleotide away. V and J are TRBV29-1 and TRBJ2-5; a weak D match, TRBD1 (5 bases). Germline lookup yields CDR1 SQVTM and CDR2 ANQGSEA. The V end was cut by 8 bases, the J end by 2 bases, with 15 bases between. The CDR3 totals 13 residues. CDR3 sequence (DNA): TGCAGCCGTGGACAATACCAGCAAGAGACCCAGTACTTC. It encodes CSRGQYQQETQYF.

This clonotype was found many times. The chain's CDR3 is CASSFLPIGEQYF. The CDR3 nucleotides are TGTGCCAGCAGTTTCCTTCCTATTGGGGAGCAGTACTTC. V gene TRBV12-3 or TRBV12-4 combines with J gene TRBJ2-7; the D is unclear. This CDR3 is 13 amino acids long. V was shortened by 3 bases and J by 7 bases, with 13 bases between the two germline ends.

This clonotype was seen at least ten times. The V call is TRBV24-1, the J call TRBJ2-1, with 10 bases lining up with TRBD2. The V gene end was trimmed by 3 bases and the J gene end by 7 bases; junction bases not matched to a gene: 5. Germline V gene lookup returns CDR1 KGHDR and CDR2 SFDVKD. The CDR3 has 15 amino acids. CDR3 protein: CATSDPGLAPNEQFF. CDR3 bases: TGTGCCACCAGTGATCCGGGACTAGCGCCTAATGAGCAGTTCTTC.

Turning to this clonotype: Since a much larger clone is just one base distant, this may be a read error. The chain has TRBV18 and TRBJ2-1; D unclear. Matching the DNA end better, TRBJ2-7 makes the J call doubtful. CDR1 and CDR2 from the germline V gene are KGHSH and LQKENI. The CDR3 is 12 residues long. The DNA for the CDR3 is TGTGCCAGCTCTCCCATGAACAATGAGCAGTACTTC. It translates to CASSPMNNEQYF.

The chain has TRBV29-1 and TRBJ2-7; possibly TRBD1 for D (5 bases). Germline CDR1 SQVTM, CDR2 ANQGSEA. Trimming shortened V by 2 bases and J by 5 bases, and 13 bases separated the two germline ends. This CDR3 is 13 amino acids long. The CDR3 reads CSVESRVGHEQYF. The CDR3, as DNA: TGCAGCGTTGAAAGCAGGGTGGGCCACGAGCAGTACTTC.

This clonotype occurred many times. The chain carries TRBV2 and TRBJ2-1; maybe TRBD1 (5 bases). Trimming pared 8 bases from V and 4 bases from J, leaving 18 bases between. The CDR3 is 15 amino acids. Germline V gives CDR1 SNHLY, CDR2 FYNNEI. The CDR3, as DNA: TGTGCCAGCGCCGTGGGGCAGGGCGGATACAATGAGCAGTTCTTC. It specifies CASAVGQGGYNEQFF. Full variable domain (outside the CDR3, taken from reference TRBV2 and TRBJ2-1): EPEVTQTPSHQVTQMGQEVILRCVPISNHLYFYWYRQILGQKVEFLVSFYNNEISEKSEIFDDQFSVERPDGSNFTLKIRSTKLEDSAMYFCASAVGQGGYNEQFFGPGTRLTVL.

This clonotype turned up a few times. The CDR3 loop reads CASSLVAAYEQYF. The CDR3, as DNA: TGCGCCAGCAGCTTGGTAGCGGCCTACGAGCAGTACTTC. This chain connects TRBV5-1 to TRBJ2-7; perhaps TRBD2 as D (6 bases). The CDR3 spans 13 residues. Germline lookup yields CDR1 SGHRS and CDR2 YFSETQ. Trimming cost V 0 bases and J 2 bases, with 6 bases left between them.

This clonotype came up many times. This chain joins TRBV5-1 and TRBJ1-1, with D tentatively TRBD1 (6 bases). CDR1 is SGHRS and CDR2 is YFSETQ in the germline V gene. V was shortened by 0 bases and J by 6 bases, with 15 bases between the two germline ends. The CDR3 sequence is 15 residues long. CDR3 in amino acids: CASSLAPRGNAEAFF. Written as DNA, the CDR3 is TGCGCCAGCAGCTTGGCTCCCAGGGGTAACGCTGAAGCTTTCTTT.

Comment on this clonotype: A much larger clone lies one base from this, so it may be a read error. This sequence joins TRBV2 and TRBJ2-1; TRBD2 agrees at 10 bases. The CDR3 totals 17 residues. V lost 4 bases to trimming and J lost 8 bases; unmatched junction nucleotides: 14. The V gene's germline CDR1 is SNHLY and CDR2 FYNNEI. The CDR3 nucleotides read TGTGCCAGCAGTGTGAGCTCCGAGCGGGGGGGTATGGATGAGCAGTTCTTC. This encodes CASSVSSERGGMDEQFF.